A selection of T cell receptor beta chains follows, all from one sample in a study of T-cell reconstitution after alpha-beta-depleted transplantation in children. TCRdb passed the PCR reads through MiXCR, listing each CDR3 protein once. The sample includes about 370,000 distinct CDR3 sequences, roughly 20% of them seen just once. The sequenced sample was PBMCs from the stem cell graft donor, obtained from the stem cell graft. The receptor source for this set is a human donor who donated a stem cell graft to a child with acute myeloid leukemia. CDR3s include the opening cysteine and the closing phenylalanine or tryptophan. The D gene is left open where the match is weak. Clone size appears in some rows only: once, few, many, or a class for an expanded clone.

d_gene,j_gene,v_gene,abundance,CDR3aa,CDR3nt
-,TRBJ1-6,TRBV4-1,few,CASSQVTDSSYNSPLHF,TGCGCCAGCAGCCAAGTAACGGACAGCTCCTATAATTCACCCCTCCACTTT
TRBD2,TRBJ2-1,TRBV7-6,-,CASSLLTPGLAGYNEQFF,TGTGCCAGCAGCTTATTAACCCCCGGACTAGCGGGCTACAATGAGCAGTTCTTC
TRBD2,TRBJ2-1,TRBV12-3/TRBV12-4,many,CASSLRLAVYNEQFF,TGTGCCAGCAGTCTCAGACTAGCGGTGTACAATGAGCAGTTCTTC
TRBD1,TRBJ2-6,TRBV27,few,CASTTIGTGLSGANVLTF,TGTGCCAGCACCACAATTGGGACAGGCCTCTCTGGGGCCAACGTCCTGACTTTC
TRBD1,TRBJ1-1,TRBV27,-,CASSRDRGEGGAFF,TGTGCCAGCAGCCGGGACAGGGGGGAGGGGGGGGCTTTCTTT
TRBD2,TRBJ2-1,TRBV20-1,many,CSARVGAGVIDEQFF,TGCAGTGCTAGAGTGGGAGCGGGAGTAATAGATGAGCAGTTCTTC
-,TRBJ2-7,TRBV2,few,CASTGRATYEQYF,TGTGCCAGCACCGGCAGGGCTACCTACGAGCAGTACTTC
-,TRBJ2-7,TRBV12-3/TRBV12-4,-,CASSLGTREQYF,TGTGCCAGCAGCCTAGGGACTCGGGAGCAGTACTTC
-,TRBJ1-6,TRBV25-1,few,CASSEFAGQPVSPLHF,TGTGCCAGCAGTGAATTTGCGGGACAACCAGTTTCACCCCTCCACTTT
-,TRBJ2-7,TRBV27,-,CASSLGVIYEQYF,TGTGCCAGCAGTTTAGGGGTCATCTACGAGCAGTACTTC
TRBD2,TRBJ2-7,TRBV12-3/TRBV12-4,-,CASSLRSGREGEQYF,TGTGCCAGCAGTTTAAGGTCCGGGCGGGAGGGCGAGCAGTACTTC
TRBD2,TRBJ2-7,TRBV6-1,-,CASSVSGRTNEQYF,TGTGCCAGCAGTGTCAGCGGGAGAACTAACGAGCAGTACTTC
-,TRBJ2-3,TRBV5-3,-,CARSSRSTDTQYF,TGTGCCAGGAGCTCGAGGAGCACAGATACGCAGTATTTT
-,TRBJ2-3,TRBV20-1,many,CSARSVRTSTDTQYF,TGCAGTGCTAGGTCGGTGCGGACCAGCACAGATACGCAGTATTTT
-,TRBJ1-3,TRBV6-1,-,CASSEVMEAGNTIYF,TGTGCCAGCAGTGAAGTCATGGAAGCCGGAAACACCATATATTTT
TRBD2,TRBJ2-3,TRBV11-2,many,CASSPLAGSTDTQYF,TGTGCCAGCAGCCCACTAGCGGGAAGCACAGATACGCAGTATTTT
-,TRBJ2-5,TRBV25-1,few,CASSAPRGFGETQYF,TGTGCCAGCAGTGCCCCCAGGGGATTCGGAGAGACCCAGTACTTC
-,TRBJ2-5,TRBV12-3/TRBV12-4,-,CASSLIAGGETQYF,TGTGCCAGCAGTTTAATTGCTGGGGGGGAGACCCAGTACTTC
-,TRBJ1-1,TRBV10-2,-,CASREQGVGTEAFF,TGCGCCAGCAGAGAACAGGGAGTGGGCACTGAAGCTTTCTTT
-,TRBJ1-1,TRBV27,many,CASSFQGTNTEAFF,TGTGCCAGCAGTTTTCAGGGAACGAACACTGAAGCTTTCTTT
-,TRBJ2-3,TRBV20-1,few,CSAPQRGRTDTQYF,TGCAGTGCCCCTCAACGGGGACGCACAGATACGCAGTATTTT
-,TRBJ1-5,TRBV29-1,-,CSVADISNQPQHF,TGCAGCGTGGCGGACATTAGCAATCAGCCCCAGCATTTT
TRBD1,TRBJ2-1,TRBV10-3,few,CAISEPGQGKEQFF,TGTGCCATCAGTGAGCCGGGACAGGGTAAAGAGCAGTTCTTC
TRBD1,TRBJ2-2,TRBV29-1,many,CSVATGTAVTGELFF,TGCAGCGTTGCGACAGGGACGGCGGTCACCGGGGAGCTGTTTTTT
TRBD1,TRBJ1-5,TRBV12-5,few,CASGLGGQGRNQPQHF,TGTGCTAGTGGTTTGGGGGGACAGGGTCGCAATCAGCCCCAGCATTTT
-,TRBJ2-1,TRBV20-1,many,CSARISNSYNEQFF,TGCAGTGCTAGAATCAGTAACTCCTACAATGAGCAGTTCTTC
TRBD2,TRBJ2-2,TRBV4-2,-,CASSQSRLAGGITGELFF,TGTGCCAGCAGCCAATCGCGACTAGCGGGAGGCATCACCGGGGAGCTGTTTTTT
TRBD1,TRBJ2-5,TRBV29-1,few,CSVVTGGQETQYF,TGCAGCGTTGTGACAGGGGGCCAAGAGACCCAGTACTTC
-,TRBJ2-3,TRBV7-2,-,CASSLTAGNTDTQYF,TGTGCCAGCAGCTTAACCGCAGGAAACACAGATACGCAGTATTTT
-,TRBJ2-1,TRBV7-9,many,CASSGAYEQFF,TGTGCCAGCAGCGGGGCCTATGAGCAGTTCTTC
TRBD2,TRBJ2-7,TRBV7-6,few,CASSLEALAGVYEQYF,TGTGCCAGCAGCTTAGAGGCCCTAGCGGGAGTTTACGAGCAGTACTTC
-,TRBJ2-1,TRBV28,-,CASIPGPSRNNEQFF,TGTGCCAGCATTCCCGGGCCTTCTCGGAACAATGAGCAGTTCTTC
TRBD1,TRBJ2-7,TRBV7-6,once,CASSLVRTGYNEQYF,TGTGCCAGCAGCTTAGTGCGGACAGGGTATAACGAGCAGTACTTC
-,TRBJ2-7,TRBV4-1,-,CASSQLVASYEQYF,TGCGCCAGCAGCCAGTTGGTAGCCTCCTACGAGCAGTACTTC
-,TRBJ2-3,TRBV3-1,-,CASSQEPDTQYF,TGTGCCAGCAGCCAAGAACCTGATACGCAGTATTTT
TRBD1,TRBJ2-7,TRBV4-1,-,CASSLIGDSSYEQYF,TGCGCCAGCAGCCTAATAGGGGACAGCTCCTACGAGCAGTACTTC
-,TRBJ2-1,TRBV27,few,CASSAGGGEQFF,TGTGCCAGCAGCGCCGGTGGAGGCGAGCAGTTCTTC
-,TRBJ2-3,TRBV20-1,many,CSALQNTDTQYF,TGCAGTGCCCTACAGAACACAGATACGCAGTATTTT
-,TRBJ2-1,TRBV29-1,many,CSAPGGSNNEQFF,TGCAGCGCCCCTGGGGGGAGTAACAATGAGCAGTTCTTC
-,TRBJ1-2,TRBV7-9,few,CASSLGTAPYGYTF,TGTGCCAGCAGCTTAGGGACAGCACCCTATGGCTACACCTTC
TRBD2,TRBJ2-7,TRBV7-2,-,CASSRREGLAYEQYF,TGTGCCAGCAGCCGTAGGGAGGGGTTAGCTTACGAGCAGTACTTC
TRBD2,TRBJ2-1,TRBV24-1,few,CATSATSGAGDEQFF,TGTGCCACCAGTGCAACGAGCGGGGCCGGGGATGAGCAGTTCTTC
-,TRBJ2-1,TRBV6-4,many,CASSVSRGNEQFF,TGTGCCAGCAGTGTCTCTCGGGGCAATGAGCAGTTCTTC
-,TRBJ2-1,TRBV28,few,CASSLSRRYNEQFF,TGTGCCAGCAGTTTGTCTAGACGTTACAATGAGCAGTTCTTC
-,TRBJ2-3,TRBV6-5,many,CASRPMGTDTQYF,TGTGCCAGCAGGCCGATGGGCACAGATACGCAGTATTTT
TRBD1,TRBJ1-2,TRBV9,-,CASSPEGQGTNGYTF,TGTGCCAGCAGCCCAGAGGGACAGGGAACCAATGGCTACACCTTC
TRBD2,TRBJ2-3,TRBV6-5,few,CASSSGLAGSGGAQYF,TGTGCCAGCAGTTCCGGACTAGCGGGGAGCGGGGGGGCGCAGTATTTT
-,TRBJ2-2,TRBV7-2,few,CASSFRMGANGELFF,TGTGCCAGCAGCTTCAGAATGGGGGCGAATGGGGAGCTGTTTTTT
-,TRBJ2-1,TRBV29-1,medium-sized,CSVSGPSRNEQFF,TGCAGCGTCTCCGGACCCTCTCGCAATGAGCAGTTCTTC
-,TRBJ2-7,TRBV13,few,CASSVPSSSKEQYF,TGTGCCAGCAGCGTACCTTCGTCTTCTAAGGAGCAGTACTTC
-,TRBJ2-2,TRBV6-4,once,CASSEQLNTGELFF,TGTGCCAGCAGTGAACAGTTAAACACCGGGGAGCTGTTTTTT
TRBD1,TRBJ1-3,TRBV24-1,few,CATSDPGTGSAIYF,TGTGCCACCAGTGATCCCGGGACAGGGAGTGCCATATATTTT
TRBD1,TRBJ2-2,TRBV20-1,-,CSALGQGPTGELFF,TGCAGTGCTCTTGGACAGGGCCCCACCGGGGAGCTGTTTTTT
-,TRBJ2-7,TRBV4-1,-,CASSQVGRGSSYEQYF,TGCGCCAGCAGCCAAGTAGGACGGGGGAGCTCCTACGAGCAGTACTTC